This entry concerns a single T cell receptor (beta chain). Its antigen is still unknown. UMIs were added to TCR cDNA along with a universal primer site when it was made by 5'RACE template switching. Each CDR3 protein is one row after TCRdb ran MiXCR on the 5' RACE reads. Of approximately 550,000 distinct CDR3 sequences in the sample, roughly 21% were seen once. These data belong to a study of T cells after yellow fever vaccination. Study in general: SMART-Seq v4 Ultra Low Input served to prepare low-cell-number fractions. General study findings and limits: Among primary-vaccination clones, most reappeared after the booster, at 96% for CD4 and approximately 90% for CD8. Only a minor proportion of clonotypes was detected across both CD4 and CD8 compartments.

The CDR3 sequence is 13 residues long. CDR1 and CDR2 from the germline V gene are SQVTM and ANQGSEA. Trimming cost V 5 bases and J 7 bases, with 17 bases left between them. The specimen was PBMCs, collected 15 days after the yellow fever booster vaccination. The TCR originated in a man younger than 40 who received the YFV17D yellow fever vaccine. The rearrangement uses TRBV29-1 and TRBJ2-5, with a possible D match to TRBD2 (6 bases). This CDR3 reads CSVITGAVGTQYF. The DNA of the CDR3 is TGCAGCGTTATAACGGGAGCGGTTGGGACCCAGTACTTC. Full variable domain (remainder filled in from reference TRBV29-1 and TRBJ2-5): SAVISQKPSRDICQRGTSLTIQCQVDSQVTMMFWYRQQPGQSLTLIATANQGSEATYESGFVIDKFPISRPNLTFSTLTVSNMSPEDSSIYLCSVITGAVGTQYFGPGTRLLVL.